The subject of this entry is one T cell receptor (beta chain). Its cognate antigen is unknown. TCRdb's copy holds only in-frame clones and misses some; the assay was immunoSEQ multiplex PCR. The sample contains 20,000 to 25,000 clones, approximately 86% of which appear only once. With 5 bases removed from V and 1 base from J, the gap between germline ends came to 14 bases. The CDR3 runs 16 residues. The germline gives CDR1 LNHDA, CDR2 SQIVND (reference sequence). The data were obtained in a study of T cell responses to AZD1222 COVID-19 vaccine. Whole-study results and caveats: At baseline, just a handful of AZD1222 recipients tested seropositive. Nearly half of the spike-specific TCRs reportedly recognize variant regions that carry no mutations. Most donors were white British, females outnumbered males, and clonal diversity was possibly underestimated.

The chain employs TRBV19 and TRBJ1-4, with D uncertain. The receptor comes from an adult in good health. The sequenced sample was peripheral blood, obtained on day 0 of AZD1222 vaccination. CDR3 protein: CASSPRSAGTNEKLFF. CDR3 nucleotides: TGTGCCAGTAGTCCCCGAAGCGCAGGAACTAATGAAAAACTGTTTTTT.